The present entry profiles one TCR beta chain with its context. Possible read error: a much larger clone is one base away. The sample originates from a study of blood T cells in healthy people across ages. Donors were systemically healthy Caucasian individuals from Russia aged roughly 6 to 100 years. Researchers isolated at least 6.5 million PBMCs per sample. For the second PCR, which ran for about 7 to 11 cycles, a sample-barcoded 5' primer and a J-beta primer mix were used. TCRdb ran MiXCR on the 5' RACE reads and lists one entry per CDR3 protein. The sample records under 1,100,000 distinct CDR3 sequences, approximately 26% being singletons. This CDR3 has 18 amino acids. Per the germline V gene, CDR1 is LGHNA and CDR2 is YSLEER. These data were also filed under a second study, of T cells of mothers and their children. According to that study: There were over 9.5 million TCR beta CDR3 reads from each mother and about 3 million from each child.

The rearrangement joins TRBV4-3 to TRBJ1-5, with 7 bases lining up with TRBD1. Sample: blood. This TCR was recovered from a girl aged 2-9 years in good health. CDR3 amino acids: CVSSQDQALGGGNQPQHF. The CDR3 nucleotides are TGCGTCAGCAGCCAAGATCAGGCCTTAGGGGGCGGCAATCAGCCCCAGCATTTT.